A single T cell receptor (beta chain) is shown here with its context. Given the absence of the conserved phenylalanine or tryptophan at the CDR3 end, a read error is likely. This sample was included in a study of kidney transplant recipient with SARS-CoV-2 infection. TCRdb re-called the reads through MiXCR, storing one row per CDR3 protein. This sample has under 300,000 distinct CDR3 sequences, with 29% found just once. This TCR derives from a male patient aged 25 to 39 who had COVID-19 and was a kidney transplant recipient. Some T cells may have come from the graft donor. The sample consisted of a blood sample, taken at baseline and on roughly day 110 from a kidney transplant recipient.

The CDR3 loop reads CSVQGVLNTEAFL. The CDR3 DNA reads as TGCAGCGTTCAAGGGGTCTTGAACACTGAAGCTTTCCTT. This chain joins TRBV29-1 and TRBJ1-1; D may be TRBD1 (5 bases). This CDR3 contains 13 residues. CDR1 and CDR2 (germline): SQVTM, ANQGSEA. Trimming pared 5 bases from V and 0 bases from J, leaving 10 bases between.